The rows below give T cell receptor beta chains drawn from one sample of a study of blood T cell repertoires in COVID-19. TCRdb keeps only in-frame clones here, not all; method: immunoSEQ multiplex PCR. The table shows 90,000 to 130,000 clones, with approximately 83% occurring only once. The sequenced sample consisted of peripheral blood. Receptors originate from a woman in her 70s with acute or convalescent COVID-19. CDR3s include the opening cysteine and the closing phenylalanine or tryptophan. D genes are given only for firm matches. Only part of the rows carry a size: once, few, many, or a class if the clone is expanded.

V gene	clone size	J gene	D gene	CDR3 protein	CDR3 DNA
TRBV18	.	TRBJ2-1	.	CASSRSSGLPNGQFF	TGTGCCAGCTCTCGCAGTAGCGGACTTCCTAATGGACAGTTCTTC
TRBV27	.	TRBJ1-2	.	CASGSSGGLIYGYTF	TGTGCCAGCGGATCCTCGGGGGGTCTAATCTATGGCTACACCTTC
TRBV5-6	.	TRBJ2-1	TRBD2	CASSLGLAGEYNEQFF	TGTGCCAGCAGCTTGGGACTAGCGGGAGAATACAATGAGCAGTTCTTC
TRBV19	.	TRBJ2-2	.	CASSGWAHTGELFF	TGTGCCAGTAGTGGCTGGGCCCACACCGGGGAGCTGTTTTTT
TRBV9	once	TRBJ1-3	.	CASSVRGRQDSGNTIYF	TGTGCCAGCAGCGTCCGAGGTCGGCAAGACTCTGGAAACACCATATATTTT
TRBV19	.	TRBJ1-3	.	CASSIVGSFSGNTIYF	TGTGCCAGTAGTATAGTGGGCAGCTTCTCTGGAAACACCATATATTTT
TRBV12-3/TRBV12-4	.	TRBJ2-1	TRBD2	CASSNWQRERFF	TGTGCCAGCAGTAATTGGCAGCGGGAACGATTCTTC
TRBV27	.	TRBJ1-1	.	CASSSPGTEAFF	TGTGCCAGCAGTTCTCCGGGGACTGAAGCTTTCTTT
TRBV29-1	.	TRBJ1-1	TRBD1	CSVGTTGAVTEAFF	TGCAGCGTGGGCACGACAGGGGCGGTCACTGAAGCTTTCTTT
TRBV7-3	few	TRBJ2-1	TRBD2	CASSPGGTRVYNEQFF	TGTGCCAGCAGCCCGGGCGGGACTAGGGTGTACAATGAGCAGTTCTTC
TRBV11-2	.	TRBJ2-1	.	CASSSYRVPEQFF	TGTGCCAGCAGCTCGTACAGGGTCCCTGAGCAGTTCTTC
TRBV5-4	.	TRBJ2-3	.	CASSFQGGDTQYF	TGTGCCAGCTCTTTTCAGGGTGGAGATACGCAGTATTTT
TRBV29-1	.	TRBJ1-1	.	CSVEGGSSGAEAFF	TGCAGCGTTGAAGGGGGCTCCTCGGGGGCTGAAGCTTTCTTT
TRBV4-1	.	TRBJ2-5	TRBD2	CASSQTNTPGGKETQYF	TGCGCCAGCAGCCAAACCAACACCCCGGGGGGTAAAGAGACCCAGTACTTC
TRBV5-1	once	TRBJ1-1	.	CASSFSSGEGSEAFF	TGCGCCAGCAGCTTTAGTTCCGGGGAGGGGAGTGAAGCTTTCTTT
TRBV3-1/TRBV3-2	.	TRBJ2-7	.	CASSQGFQSGRYEQYF	TGTGCCAGCAGCCAGGGCTTCCAGAGCGGCCGATACGAGCAGTACTTC
TRBV10-1	.	TRBJ2-3	.	CASSESTEGDTQYF	TGCGCCAGCAGTGAGTCGACGGAGGGAGATACGCAGTATTTT
TRBV20-1	.	TRBJ1-1	.	CSASSRGNTEAFF	TGCAGTGCTAGTTCCCGGGGGAACACTGAAGCTTTCTTT
TRBV5-1	.	TRBJ2-3	TRBD2	CASTRSGDLSTDTQYF	TGCGCCAGCACCCGGAGCGGGGACCTTAGCACAGATACGCAGTATTTT
TRBV5-5	few	TRBJ1-6	.	CASRPKTRPDSPLHF	TGTGCCAGCAGACCAAAGACAAGGCCGGATTCACCCCTCCACTTT
TRBV28	.	TRBJ1-2	.	CASRGGMSYGYTF	TGTGCCAGCAGAGGGGGTATGAGCTATGGCTACACCTTC
TRBV7-6	.	TRBJ2-1	.	CASSLAGEQGNEQFF	TGTGCCAGCAGCTTAGCGGGAGAGCAGGGGAATGAGCAGTTCTTC
TRBV11-1	.	TRBJ2-7	TRBD2	CASTIRGGSYEQYF	TGTGCCAGCACCATCCGGGGGGGGTCCTACGAGCAGTACTTC
TRBV5-4	.	TRBJ2-1	TRBD2	CASSRLAGGLSYNEQFF	TGTGCCAGCAGCCGTTTGGCGGGAGGCCTCTCCTACAATGAGCAGTTCTTC
TRBV5-1	.	TRBJ1-1	.	CASSLTGGNTEAFF	TGCGCCAGCAGCTTAACCGGGGGGAACACTGAAGCTTTCTTT
TRBV19	.	TRBJ2-1	TRBD2	CASTIGTSVGDEQFF	TGTGCCAGTACTATCGGGACTAGCGTAGGGGATGAGCAGTTCTTC
TRBV12-3/TRBV12-4	few	TRBJ2-2	.	CASSPSTGELFF	TGTGCCAGCAGTCCCTCCACCGGGGAGCTGTTTTTT
TRBV19	.	TRBJ2-7	TRBD2	CASSGTSGGDISYEQYF	TGTGCCTCATCCGGGACTAGCGGGGGGGACATCTCCTACGAGCAGTACTTC
TRBV21-1	.	TRBJ2-5	.	CASSKSLTTGVGETQYF	TGTGCCAGCAGCAAATCTCTAACTACAGGGGTGGGTGAGACCCAGTACTTC
TRBV4-2	.	TRBJ2-7	TRBD2	CASSQELADSEQYF	TGTGCCAGCAGCCAAGAACTAGCGGACTCCGAGCAGTACTTC
TRBV24-1	.	TRBJ2-3	.	CATSDLTGRGTDTQYF	TGTGCCACCAGTGATTTGACGGGAAGGGGGACAGATACGCAGTATTTT
TRBV12-3/TRBV12-4	once	TRBJ2-1	.	CASSARAGEQFF	TGTGCCAGCAGTGCACGCGCAGGTGAGCAGTTCTTC
TRBV19	.	TRBJ1-1	.	CASSVQPGQRRDTEAFF	TGTGCCAGTAGTGTTCAGCCGGGACAACGTAGGGACACTGAAGCTTTCTTT
TRBV7-3	.	TRBJ2-7	TRBD1	CATYRGPAGQYF	TGTGCCACCTACAGGGGGCCTGCTGGGCAGTACTTC
TRBV5-1	.	TRBJ2-3	.	CASSPRTTRVQYF	TGCGCCAGCAGCCCCCGGACTACCCGTGTGCAGTATTTT
TRBV24-1	.	TRBJ2-7	.	CATSDRTVPYEQYF	TGTGCCACCAGTGACCGGACAGTTCCCTACGAGCAGTACTTC
TRBV5-1	.	TRBJ2-2	TRBD1	CASSPGGHGTGELFF	TGCGCCAGCAGCCCAGGGGGCCATGGCACCGGGGAGCTGTTTTTT
TRBV28	few	TRBJ1-1	.	CASSLSDEAFF	TGTGCCAGCAGTTTATCAGATGAAGCTTTCTTT
TRBV5-6	.	TRBJ2-1	TRBD1	CASSLERPRQGAYNEQFF	TGTGCCAGCAGCTTGGAACGCCCGCGACAGGGGGCTTACAATGAGCAGTTCTTC
TRBV28	.	TRBJ2-7	TRBD1	CASSLQILSMGRGPYEQYF	TGTGCCAGCAGTTTACAAATCCTGAGTATGGGCAGGGGGCCCTACGAGCAGTACTTC
TRBV7-9	.	TRBJ1-2	.	CASSLDSYGYTF	TGTGCCAGCAGCCTAGACAGTTATGGCTACACCTTC
TRBV7-2	.	TRBJ2-1	TRBD2	CASSLGSGSGYEQFF	TGTGCCAGCAGCTTAGGGAGCGGGAGCGGGTATGAGCAGTTCTTC
TRBV7-9	.	TRBJ1-2	TRBD1	CASSPGGRVNYGYTF	TGTGCCAGCAGCCCAGGGGGCAGGGTCAACTATGGCTACACCTTC
TRBV7-9	once	TRBJ2-7	.	CASSPDRSSYEQYF	TGTGCCAGCAGCCCTGACAGGAGCTCCTACGAGCAGTACTTC
TRBV7-2	.	TRBJ2-2	.	CASSLGSSNTGELFF	TGTGCCAGCAGCTTAGGGTCTAGCAACACCGGGGAGCTGTTTTTT
TRBV4-1	.	TRBJ2-3	.	CASSQDISGDTQYF	TGCGCCAGCAGCCAAGATATATCGGGGGATACGCAGTATTTT
TRBV10-3	.	TRBJ2-1	TRBD1	CAISESGQGYNEQFF	TGTGCCATCAGTGAGTCGGGACAGGGCTACAATGAGCAGTTCTTC
TRBV2	.	TRBJ1-1	.	CASSEQGFNTEAFF	TGTGCCAGCAGTGAACAGGGGTTCAACACTGAAGCTTTCTTT
TRBV2	few	TRBJ2-1	TRBD1	CAGTGGTENEQFF	TGTGCCGGCACAGGGGGCACAGAAAATGAGCAGTTCTTC
TRBV25-1	.	TRBJ1-6	TRBD1	CASSVDRASPLHF	TGTGCCAGCAGTGTAGACAGGGCTTCACCCCTCCACTTT
TRBV10-3	.	TRBJ1-1	.	CAISEGGGGTEAFF	TGTGCCATCAGTGAAGGGGGAGGGGGGACTGAAGCTTTCTTT
TRBV2	.	TRBJ2-3	TRBD2	CASREGLAVDTQYF	TGTGCCAGCAGGGAGGGACTAGCTGTTGATACGCAGTATTTT
TRBV7-9	once	TRBJ2-7	TRBD1	CASRPPGQGAGEQYF	TGTGCCAGCCGCCCTCCGGGACAGGGGGCTGGGGAGCAGTACTTC